These 8 T cell receptor beta chains were all obtained from the same sample, sequenced in a study of blood T cell repertoires in COVID-19. Measured with immunoSEQ multiplex PCR; TCRdb has only the in-frame clones, and not every one. The repertoire consists of 130,000 to 150,000 clones, with roughly 90% occurring once and the leading ten covering around 1.5%. Sequencing was performed on peripheral blood. The receptors here all came from a human donor in a cohort sampled during active COVID-19.

This rearrangement joins TRBV2 to TRBJ2-1; 8 bases are a match to TRBD1. The CDR3 totals 16 residues. Germline V gives CDR1 SNHLY, CDR2 FYNNEI. V shed 0 bases, J shed 4 bases, and the junction held 5 bases outside the gene matches. The CDR3 loop is CASSEAGQGAYNEQFF. The CDR3 DNA reads as TGTGCCAGCAGTGAAGCGGGGCAGGGGGCTTACAATGAGCAGTTCTTC.

V gene TRBV15 combines with J gene TRBJ1-5, with TRBD1 matching over 9 bases. The V gene end was trimmed by 5 bases and the J gene end by 5 bases; junction bases not matched to a gene: 4. The CDR3 consists of 14 residues. Germline loops: CDR1 LNHNV, CDR2 YYDKDF (reference sequence). CDR3 in DNA: TGTGCCACCAGCCCCGGGACAGGGCATCAGCCCCAGCATTTT. Its translation is CATSPGTGHQPQHF.

This clone was observed a few times. The V call is TRBV14, the J call TRBJ2-2, with 11 bases that match TRBD2. Germline lookup yields CDR1 SGHDN and CDR2 FVKESK. The CDR3 extends over 18 amino acids. After removal of 4 bases from V and 2 bases from J, the junction contained 9 bases not matched to a gene. CDR3 in DNA: TGTGCCAGCAGCCGGAACCTAGCGGGGGGTCTAAACACCGGGGAGCTGTTTTTT. The encoded protein is CASSRNLAGGLNTGELFF.

The genes are TRBV29-1 and TRBJ1-6; D ambiguous. Trimming removed 4 bases at V and 8 bases at J, with 12 bases between. The CDR3 runs to 13 residues. Per the germline V gene, CDR1 is SQVTM and CDR2 is ANQGSEA. The CDR3 region has the DNA TGCAGCGTTGGTGGCCAGAAAGATTCACCCCTCCACTTT. This encodes CSVGGQKDSPLHF.

The V gene is TRBV5-6, the J gene TRBJ1-1; the match to TRBD1 covers 7 bases. V shed 3 bases and J 4 bases; nucleotides not matched to a gene: 9. The germline V gene has CDR1 SGHDT and CDR2 YYEEEE. This CDR3 region has 15 residues. The CDR3 DNA reads TGTGCCAGCAGCTCGGGTCAGGGGGGCTTCACTGAAGCTTTCTTT. As protein: CASSSGQGGFTEAFF.

The V gene is TRBV6-4, the J gene TRBJ2-5; 10 nucleotides agree with TRBD2. V lost 0 bases and J lost 5; bases outside the gene matches: 9. The germline V gene has CDR1 MRHNA and CDR2 SNTAGT. The CDR3 is 17 residues long. CDR3 nucleotides: TGTGCCAGCAGTGACTCGATCGGTAGCGGGGGGCGGGAGACCCAGTACTTC. Its protein is CASSDSIGSGGRETQYF.

The rearrangement uses TRBV18 and TRBJ1-2; TRBD1 aligns across 8 bases. Trimming at V came to 4 bases and at J to 9 bases, leaving 7 bases not matched to a gene. The CDR3 sequence is 13 residues long. Per the germline V gene, CDR1 is KGHSH and CDR2 is LQKENI. CDR3 nucleotide sequence: TGTGCCAGCTCACAGGGACAGGAGGGAAGCTACACCTTC. Amino acids: CASSQGQEGSYTF.

J is TRBJ2-3 and V is TRBV6-6, with TRBD2 matching over 7 bases. In germline, CDR1 is MNHNY, CDR2 SVGAGI (reference sequence). The CDR3 is 14 amino acids. V trimming: 6 bases; J trimming: 1 base; junction bases outside the gene matches: 4. As DNA, the CDR3 is TGTGCCAGCAGCCGGGGGGAACGCACAGATACGCAGTATTTT. Protein product: CASSRGERTDTQYF.